This T cell receptor (beta chain) is drawn from a study of cytomegalovirus exposure and HLA in healthy donors. General study points: For most subjects, TCR beta sequences were reported to predict HLA-A and HLA-B alleles with accuracy. Both high specificity and high sensitivity reportedly marked the classifier's diagnosis of cytomegalovirus status. Later, an analysis showed that TCR beta chains associated with HLA were more clonally expanded than others that were equally common.

The germline V gene has CDR1 MNHNS and CDR2 SASEGT. CDR3 length equals 14 residues. V shed 7 bases and J 2 bases; nucleotides not matched to a gene: 5. 13 Jbeta primers and 60 Vbeta primers were used for the PCR. Using immunoSEQ multiplex PCR, the repertoire was profiled, and TCRdb retains in-frame clones only, with some absent. This table holds tens of thousands of clones. At sampling all donors were nominally healthy, likely with unrecorded immune exposures. On this clone itself: The antigen remains unidentified.

The specimen was PBMCs. The sequence derives from a male donor in good health and CMV-seronegative. This chain joins TRBV6-1 and TRBJ2-7, with 10 nucleotides matching TRBD2. CDR3 loop: CASTNLAGAYEQYF. CDR3 sequence (DNA): TGTGCCAGCACTAACCTAGCGGGAGCCTACGAGCAGTACTTC.